A selection of T cell receptor beta chains follows, all from one sample in a study of T cell responses to AZD1222 COVID-19 vaccine. Here immunoSEQ multiplex PCR was the method, and the copy in TCRdb shows in-frame clones only, minus some. The data contain around 150,000 clones, about 90% of them singletons. Sequences were derived from peripheral blood, sampled 28 days after the second AZD1222 dose. These receptors originate from an adult who received the AZD1222 COVID-19 vaccine. CDR3s leave out the opening cysteine and the closing phenylalanine or tryptophan. The order of the fields is J gene, D gene, V gene, CDR3 protein. A D gene is named only where the DNA matches it firmly.

J gene: TRBJ2-7; D gene: TRBD2; V gene: TRBV7-2; CDR3 protein: ASSLDHSGSGEQY
J gene: TRBJ2-7; D gene: .; V gene: TRBV6-5; CDR3 protein: ASSYSQNSYEQY
J gene: TRBJ2-3; D gene: .; V gene: TRBV29-1; CDR3 protein: SVEPVFYYPSTDTQY
J gene: TRBJ2-3; D gene: .; V gene: TRBV19; CDR3 protein: ASSPIQQMAQY
J gene: TRBJ1-2; D gene: TRBD1; V gene: TRBV30; CDR3 protein: AWDRANYGYT
J gene: TRBJ2-1; D gene: TRBD2; V gene: TRBV13; CDR3 protein: ASSEGLAGLISSYNEQF
J gene: TRBJ2-2; D gene: TRBD2; V gene: TRBV6-5; CDR3 protein: AIRRGGEPTGELF
J gene: TRBJ2-5; D gene: .; V gene: TRBV7-2; CDR3 protein: ASSLAGPQETQY
J gene: TRBJ2-5; D gene: TRBD1; V gene: TRBV3-1/TRBV3-2; CDR3 protein: ASSRDRVQETQY
J gene: TRBJ2-7; D gene: TRBD1; V gene: TRBV10-3; CDR3 protein: AIRRGQGYEQY
J gene: TRBJ2-3; D gene: .; V gene: TRBV6-2/TRBV6-3; CDR3 protein: ASSFPLKWAGASTDTQY
J gene: TRBJ2-5; D gene: TRBD2; V gene: TRBV10-1; CDR3 protein: ASSTGGEETQY
J gene: TRBJ1-1; D gene: TRBD1; V gene: TRBV7-2; CDR3 protein: ASSLVRQGDTEAF
J gene: TRBJ1-2; D gene: .; V gene: TRBV5-1; CDR3 protein: ASSATQGTGGYT
J gene: TRBJ1-2; D gene: .; V gene: TRBV6-5; CDR3 protein: ASSYDSNYGYT
J gene: TRBJ2-5; D gene: TRBD1; V gene: TRBV5-1; CDR3 protein: ASSFSGTGGETQY
J gene: TRBJ1-3; D gene: .; V gene: TRBV16; CDR3 protein: ASSPFTGRGNTIY
J gene: TRBJ1-6; D gene: .; V gene: TRBV3-1/TRBV3-2; CDR3 protein: ASSQTRYNSPLH
J gene: TRBJ1-5; D gene: TRBD1; V gene: TRBV3-1/TRBV3-2; CDR3 protein: ASSQGQGDQPQH
J gene: TRBJ1-1; D gene: TRBD1; V gene: TRBV7-9; CDR3 protein: ASSLYSGTGKTEAF
J gene: TRBJ1-5; D gene: .; V gene: TRBV6-5; CDR3 protein: ASSYSPGSNQPQH
J gene: TRBJ2-2; D gene: TRBD2; V gene: TRBV5-6; CDR3 protein: ASSLFGLADTGELF
J gene: TRBJ2-1; D gene: .; V gene: TRBV2; CDR3 protein: ASQRDRSFSYNEQF
J gene: TRBJ2-1; D gene: .; V gene: TRBV5-1; CDR3 protein: ASSLGRNNEQF
J gene: TRBJ1-3; D gene: .; V gene: TRBV10-3; CDR3 protein: AISESGGFGRSGNTIY
J gene: TRBJ1-1; D gene: TRBD1; V gene: TRBV6-5; CDR3 protein: ASSFKTGMNTEAF
J gene: TRBJ2-7; D gene: TRBD2; V gene: TRBV7-9; CDR3 protein: ASSLIGGGPGYYEQY
J gene: TRBJ1-6; D gene: .; V gene: TRBV7-2; CDR3 protein: ASSYRDSRVYSPLH
J gene: TRBJ2-2; D gene: .; V gene: TRBV2; CDR3 protein: ASSQQDATSGELF
J gene: TRBJ2-3; D gene: TRBD2; V gene: TRBV28; CDR3 protein: ASNLRGGADTQY
J gene: TRBJ2-4; D gene: .; V gene: TRBV30; CDR3 protein: AWRRDTIQY
J gene: TRBJ1-2; D gene: .; V gene: TRBV19; CDR3 protein: ASNSRWPDGYT
J gene: TRBJ1-2; D gene: .; V gene: TRBV29-1; CDR3 protein: SGLDTNYGYT